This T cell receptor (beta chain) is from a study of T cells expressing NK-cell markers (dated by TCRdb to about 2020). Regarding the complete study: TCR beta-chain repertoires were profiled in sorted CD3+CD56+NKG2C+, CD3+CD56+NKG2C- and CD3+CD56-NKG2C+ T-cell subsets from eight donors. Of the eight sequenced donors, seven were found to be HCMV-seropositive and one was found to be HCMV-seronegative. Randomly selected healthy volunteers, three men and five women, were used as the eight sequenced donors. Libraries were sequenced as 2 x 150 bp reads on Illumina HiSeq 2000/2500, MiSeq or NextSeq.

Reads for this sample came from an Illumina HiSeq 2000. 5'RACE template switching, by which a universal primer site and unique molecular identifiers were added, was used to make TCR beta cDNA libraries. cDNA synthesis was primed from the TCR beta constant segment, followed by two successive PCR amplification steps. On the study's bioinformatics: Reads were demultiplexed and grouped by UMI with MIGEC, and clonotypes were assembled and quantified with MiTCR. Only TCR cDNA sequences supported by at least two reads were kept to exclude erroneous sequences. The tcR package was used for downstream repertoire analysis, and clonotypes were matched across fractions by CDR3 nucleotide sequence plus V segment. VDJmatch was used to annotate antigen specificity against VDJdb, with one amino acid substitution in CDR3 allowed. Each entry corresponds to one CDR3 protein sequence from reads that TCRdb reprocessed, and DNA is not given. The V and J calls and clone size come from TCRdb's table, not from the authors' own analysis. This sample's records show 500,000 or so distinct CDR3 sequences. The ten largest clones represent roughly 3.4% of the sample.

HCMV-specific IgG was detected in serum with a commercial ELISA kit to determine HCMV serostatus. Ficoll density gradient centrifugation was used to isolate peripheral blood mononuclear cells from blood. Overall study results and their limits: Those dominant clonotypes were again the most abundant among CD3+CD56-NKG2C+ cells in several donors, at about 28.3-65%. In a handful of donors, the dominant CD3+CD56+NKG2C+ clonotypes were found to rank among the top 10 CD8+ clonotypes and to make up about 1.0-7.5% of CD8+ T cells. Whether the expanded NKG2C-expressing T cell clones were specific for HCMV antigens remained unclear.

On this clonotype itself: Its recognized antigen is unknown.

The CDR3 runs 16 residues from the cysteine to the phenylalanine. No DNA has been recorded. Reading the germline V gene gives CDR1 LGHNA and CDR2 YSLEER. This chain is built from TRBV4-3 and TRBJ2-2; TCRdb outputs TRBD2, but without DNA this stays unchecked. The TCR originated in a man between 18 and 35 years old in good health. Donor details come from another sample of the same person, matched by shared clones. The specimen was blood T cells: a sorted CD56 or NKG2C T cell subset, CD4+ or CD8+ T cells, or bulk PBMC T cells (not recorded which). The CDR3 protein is CASSQDARSGSGELFF.